This section outlines one TCR beta chain sequence together with its context. The antigen is not known. These data originate in a study of identical twins. From the 5' RACE reads, TCRdb called clonotypes with MiXCR, one entry per CDR3 protein. The sample holds around 340,000 distinct CDR3 sequences, around 9.7% seen once. Whole-study results and caveats: Fewer insertions were carried by abundant cord blood beta clonotypes, but none was seen in memory repertoires.

Germline V lookup: CDR1 DFQATT, CDR2 SNEGSKA (reference sequence). This CDR3 is built from 15 residues. Trimming at V came to 0 bases and at J to 3 bases, leaving 8 bases not matched to a gene. The sequenced material came from naive T cells sorted from blood. The J gene is TRBJ2-7, the V gene TRBV20-1; 7 bases fit TRBD1. This receptor was identified in a woman aged 50 to 65 in good health. The CDR3 sequence is CSARDSGQRNYEQYF. The CDR3 DNA reads as TGCAGTGCTAGAGACTCGGGACAGAGAAACTACGAGCAGTACTTC.